This T cell receptor beta chain was observed in a study of identical twins. TCRdb used MiXCR to reprocess the 5' RACE reads, holding one entry per CDR3 protein. The repertoire holds about 690,000 distinct CDR3 sequences, with 21% as singletons. This clonotype was recorded many times. Looked up from germline, CDR1 is DFQATT and CDR2 is SNEGSKA (reference sequence). This CDR3 is 15 amino acids long. V lost 3 bases, J lost 8 bases, and 8 bases stayed unmatched. A further study also used this sample, focusing on T cells expressing NK-cell markers. This second study notes: One of the eight sequenced donors was seronegative, whereas the other seven were HCMV-seropositive. The share of CD8+ T cells held by dominant NKG2C+ clonotypes was about 1.0-7.5% in over 5 donors. The same clonotypes also predominated in the CD3+CD56-NKG2C+ fraction of a few donors.

The TCR was taken from a woman aged 18-29 years in good health. The chain has TRBV20-1 and TRBJ2-1; 12 nucleotides agree with TRBD2. The sequenced sample consisted of PBMCs. The CDR3 reads CSASRGTSGFHEQFF. CDR3 sequence (DNA): TGCAGTGCTAGCCGCGGGACTAGCGGGTTCCATGAGCAGTTCTTC.